These T cell receptor beta chains were read from a single sample in a study of cytomegalovirus exposure and HLA in healthy donors. The assay was immunoSEQ multiplex PCR, and TCRdb's table has in-frame clones only and misses some. Among hundreds of thousands of clones listed, 75% were seen once. Sequencing used PBMCs. Receptors originate from a woman aged 25 to 39 in good health and CMV-seronegative. The CDR3 runs from the conserved cysteine through the conserved F or W. The D gene is left open where the match is weak. A row's size may be missing; if present it is once, few, many or a size class.

NA,TRBV6-1,TRBJ1-1,NA,CASSVSVDTEAFF
NA,TRBV6-5,TRBJ2-1,NA,CASSYILGGAYNEQFF
NA,TRBV9,TRBJ2-5,TRBD2,CASSVAVTSGGQETQYF
NA,TRBV2,TRBJ1-1,NA,CASSVWTEAEAFF
NA,TRBV19,TRBJ1-1,TRBD1,CSTGIGTGAEAFF
few,TRBV2,TRBJ1-3,NA,CASRDSYPGNTIYF
once,TRBV5-1,TRBJ2-3,TRBD2,CASSLGTSVFADTQYF
NA,TRBV7-8,TRBJ2-1,NA,CASGGNEQFF
NA,TRBV27,TRBJ2-7,TRBD1,CASSLDRVREQYF
NA,TRBV6-1,TRBJ2-3,NA,CASRDSRADTQYF
NA,TRBV11-2,TRBJ1-6,NA,CASSFPGVQNSPLHF
NA,TRBV6-1,TRBJ2-1,TRBD2,CASSEIAGAGNEQFF
NA,TRBV6-5,TRBJ2-1,NA,CASRVSGGHNEQFF
NA,TRBV19,TRBJ1-1,NA,CASSPRGNTEAFF
NA,TRBV18,TRBJ2-4,TRBD2,CASSPRREGDGIQYF
NA,TRBV7-9,TRBJ1-1,TRBD1,CASSLADRGLEAFF
NA,TRBV7-3,TRBJ2-6,NA,CASSSVFSGANVLTF
NA,TRBV2,TRBJ1-2,NA,CTYPRANYGYTF
NA,TRBV7-9,TRBJ1-5,NA,CSSSLWTALYSNQPQHF
NA,TRBV6-1,TRBJ1-1,NA,CASSKAQGNTEAFF
NA,TRBV5-6,TRBJ2-5,NA,CASSLVVGGKTQYF
few,TRBV19,TRBJ1-3,NA,CASSDPRQSGNTIYF
NA,TRBV9,TRBJ2-1,TRBD2,CASSVEAGGYNEQFF
NA,TRBV7-3,TRBJ1-1,NA,CASSFSQGTEAFF
NA,TRBV11-2,TRBJ1-1,NA,CASSLGGTGRSAFF
NA,TRBV6-5,TRBJ2-7,NA,CASSYALSYEQYF
NA,TRBV14,TRBJ1-3,NA,CASSQGPLGNTIYF
NA,TRBV11-2,TRBJ2-5,TRBD1,CASSFDRAGETQYF
NA,TRBV5-8,TRBJ2-5,TRBD2,CASSAGLAGQETQYF
once,TRBV2,TRBJ1-1,TRBD1,CASSLQGAEAFF
few,TRBV5-4,TRBJ1-2,NA,CASSLVSSGHPGYTF
NA,TRBV29-1,TRBJ2-1,TRBD1,CSGDRDDEQFF
once,TRBV4-1,TRBJ2-7,NA,CASSQVGAEQYF